Presented here are 15 T cell receptor beta chains from one specimen sequenced in a study of OX40 agonist ivuxolimab in advanced cancers. TCRdb keeps only in-frame clones here, not all; method: immunoSEQ multiplex PCR. The sample gives 65,000 to 95,000 clones, roughly 91% of which show up once; about 2% is in the top ten. The material sequenced was CD4+ or CD8+ T cells sorted from blood, taken in a trial of the OX40 agonist ivuxolimab. These receptors were collected from an adult with an advanced solid tumor such as melanoma, head and neck, liver or kidney cancer.

The table lists this clone with a count of one. The genes are TRBV10-3 and TRBJ2-7; D perhaps matches TRBD1 (6 bases). This CDR3 region has 13 residues. Trimming removed 2 bases at V and 7 bases at J, with 12 bases between. Per the germline V gene, CDR1 is ENHRY and CDR2 is SYGVKD. DNA for the CDR3: TGTGCCATCAGTGAGCTCCCAGGGGAAGAGCAGTACTTC. It specifies CAISELPGEEQYF.

The chain uses TRBV11-2 and TRBJ2-3; D not resolved. V lost 4 bases and J 3 bases, leaving 8 bases between the germline ends. Germline CDR1 reads SGHAT; CDR2 reads FQNNGV. This CDR3 region has 13 residues. The CDR3, as DNA: TGTGCCAGCAGCTGGACCCGTACAGATACGCAGTATTTT. Protein sequence: CASSWTRTDTQYF. Together with reference TRBV11-2 and TRBJ2-3, the CDR3 gives the full variable domain: EAGVAQSPRYKIIEKRQSVAFWCNPISGHATLYWYQQILGQGPKLLIQFQNNGVVDDSQLPKDRFSAERLKGVDSTLKIQPAKLEDSAVYLCASSWTRTDTQYFGPGTRLTVL.

This rearrangement joins TRBV7-2 to TRBJ2-7; 10 bases map to TRBD2. The CDR3 runs 16 residues. The ends lost 1 base at V and 8 bases at J; junction bases unmatched: 11. Germline loops: CDR1 SGHTA, CDR2 FQGNSA. DNA for the CDR3: TGTGCCAGCAGCTTAGACGGGGCCAGCGGGAGGGCCCAGCAGTACTTC. Translated, it gives CASSLDGASGRAQQYF.

This CDR3 reads CASSDDRGEKLFF. The CDR3 DNA is TGTGCCAGCAGTGATGATAGGGGTGAAAAACTGTTTTTT. The chain combines TRBV25-1 with TRBJ1-4; D is possibly TRBD1 (5 bases). Germline CDR1 MGHDK, CDR2 SYGVNS. With 3 bases removed from V and 7 bases from J, the gap between germline ends came to 9 bases. The CDR3 has 13 amino acids.

The chain recombines TRBV29-1 with TRBJ1-2; D call uncertain. V lost 5 bases to trimming and J lost 9 bases, with 19 bases between them. The CDR3 is 13 residues long. Per germline, CDR1 SQVTM and CDR2 ANQGSEA. Here the CDR3 DNA reads TGCAGCGTTCAGTCTACCGGGAGTCAGAGCTACACCTTC. Translated, it gives CSVQSTGSQSYTF.

V gene TRBV19 combines with J gene TRBJ1-4; D is ambiguous. V was cut by 4 bases and J by 7 bases, with 7 bases left in between. The length of the CDR3 is 12 residues. Germline V CDR1 and CDR2: LNHDA, SQIVND (reference sequence). CDR3 sequence: CASSRETEKLFF. The CDR3 nucleotides are TGTGCCAGTAGTAGGGAAACTGAAAAACTGTTTTTT.

The chain couples TRBV18 to TRBJ1-5; no firm D call. Germline V lookup: CDR1 KGHSH, CDR2 LQKENI. The ends were cut back, 3 bases at V and 6 bases at J, with 12 bases in the middle. The CDR3 spans 14 residues. The CDR3 spells CASSPMGSGQPQHF. The CDR3 bases are TGTGCCAGCTCACCGATGGGGAGTGGTCAGCCCCAGCATTTT.

V is TRBV6-1 and J is TRBJ2-2; 8 bases are shared with TRBD1. V trimming: 7 bases; J trimming: 7 bases; junction bases outside the gene matches: 5. Germline CDR1 is MNHNS and CDR2 is SASEGT. The CDR3 spans 13 residues. CDR3 in amino acids: CASIRGQGGELFF. Written as DNA, the CDR3 is TGTGCCAGCATCAGGGGGCAGGGCGGGGAGCTGTTTTTT.

The J gene is TRBJ2-1, the V gene TRBV20-1; no clear D. Per the germline V gene, CDR1 is DFQATT and CDR2 is SNEGSKA (reference sequence). The CDR3 contains 11 residues. CDR3 coding DNA: TGCAGCTTGTCCGCGTTTGGTGTCTTGTTCTTC. Its protein product is CSLSAFGVLFF.

The CDR3, as DNA: TGCGCCAGCAAAGGAGTCTGGGACTCCTACGAGCAGTACTTC. Translation: CASKGVWDSYEQYF. The V and J genes are TRBV5-1 and TRBJ2-7; no clear D gene. CDR3 length equals 14 residues. V lost 6 bases and J 0 bases, leaving 13 bases between the germline ends. From germline, CDR1 is SGHRS and CDR2 YFSETQ.

The chain joins TRBV19 to TRBJ2-7, with D perhaps TRBD2 (5 bases). Germline CDR1 reads LNHDA; CDR2 reads SQIVND (reference sequence). The CDR3 sequence is 13 residues long. V dropped 2 bases and J dropped 5 bases, with 10 bases sitting between them. The CDR3 spells CASSINSVNEQYF. The CDR3 coding sequence is TGTGCCAGTAGTATAAATAGCGTCAACGAGCAGTACTTC.

V usage is TRBV28 and J usage is TRBJ1-2; 10 bases are shared with TRBD1. This CDR3 comprises 13 residues. The ends lost 4 bases at V and 5 bases at J; junction bases unmatched: 1. Germline V gene lookup returns CDR1 MDHEN and CDR2 SYDVKM. The CDR3 DNA is TGTGCCAGCAGTTCGGGACAGGGGTATGGCTACACCTTC. It translates to CASSSGQGYGYTF.

The chain carries TRBV19 and TRBJ2-1; 7 bases fit TRBD2. Trimming took 7 bases from V and 5 from J; bases not matched to a gene: 8. The CDR3 is made up of 14 amino acids. Looked up from germline, CDR1 is LNHDA and CDR2 is SQIVND (reference sequence). The DNA for the CDR3 is TGTGCCAGTAAGCCGGGAGGTGGTAACAATGAGCAGTTCTTC. It yields the protein CASKPGGGNNEQFF.

The chain recombines TRBV7-2 with TRBJ2-7, with D unresolved. There are 13 residues in the CDR3. V shed 1 base and J shed 3 bases, with 7 bases lying between them. The germline V gene has CDR1 SGHTA and CDR2 FQGNSA. Here the CDR3 DNA reads TGTGCCAGCAGCTTAGATTCGGGCTACGAGCAGTACTTC. Protein: CASSLDSGYEQYF.

The chain employs TRBV28 and TRBJ2-7, with TRBD1 matching over 8 bases. The CDR3 sequence is 15 residues long. The ends lost 4 bases at V and 11 bases at J; junction bases unmatched: 16. Germline CDR1 reads MDHEN; CDR2 reads SYDVKM. Here the CDR3 DNA reads TGTGCCAGCAGTTCCGGACAGGGAGGTGGGCTTAGGGAGTACTTC. This codes for CASSSGQGGGLREYF.